One sample yielded the 18 T cell receptor beta chains listed below, sequenced in a study of cytotoxic CD8 clonotypes in ibrutinib-treated CLL (dated by TCRdb to the early 2020s). Library preparation employed the immunoSEQ multiplex PCR assay. Drawn from immuneACCESS, this table holds only the in-frame rearrangements with V and J called that TCRdb kept. Clones are partly lost; checked studies trace under half to an unresolved V gene and leave the rest unexplained. The sample data list 330,000 or so clones, and about 64% of these were observed just once. The top ten constitute roughly 6.3% of the sample. Sequenced material: PBMCs, taken after 36 months of ibrutinib treatment. All receptors derive from a human donor with chronic lymphocytic leukemia.

The chain carries TRBV7-9 and TRBJ2-7; TRBD1 matches 9 bases. The V gene's germline CDR1 is SEHNR and CDR2 FQNEAQ (reference sequence). V gave up 5 bases and J gave up 2 bases; unmatched junction bases: 10. The length of the CDR3 is 16 residues. Here the CDR3 reads CASSRSGTGFTYEQYF. CDR3 bases: TGTGCCAGCAGCCGATCCGGGACAGGGTTCACCTACGAGCAGTACTTC.

This clone was detected only a few times. This chain joins TRBV19 and TRBJ2-3; 7 nucleotides line up with TRBD2. V shed 4 bases, J shed 5 bases, and the junction held 6 bases outside the gene matches. Germline V CDR1 and CDR2: LNHDA, SQIVND (reference sequence). CDR3 length: 14 amino acids. In nucleotides, the CDR3 is TGTGCCAGTAGTAGTCAAGCGGGGCTAGATACGCAGTATTTT. It codes for CASSSQAGLDTQYF.

The V and J genes are TRBV7-8 and TRBJ2-7; D is possibly TRBD1 (5 bases). The CDR3 spans 15 residues. Trimming took 2 bases from V and 4 from J, leaving 15 bases between them. Per the germline V gene, CDR1 is SGHVS and CDR2 is FQNEAQ. The CDR3 protein is CASSLYEETVYEQYF. The CDR3 nucleotides read TGTGCCAGCAGCTTATATGAGGAGACAGTATACGAGCAGTACTTC.

This rearrangement joins TRBV29-1 to TRBJ2-3; D unclear. CDR3 size: 13 residues. Germline assignment: CDR1 SQVTM and CDR2 ANQGSEA. V dropped 2 bases and J dropped 3 bases, with 9 bases sitting between them. The CDR3 DNA reads TGCAGCGTTGAAAGGGCCAGGACAGATACGCAGTATTTT. It yields the protein CSVERARTDTQYF.

The V call is TRBV6-6, the J call TRBJ1-4; 7 bases are a match to TRBD1. There are 16 residues in the CDR3. CDR1 MNHNY and CDR2 SVGAGI come from the germline V gene (reference sequence). V dropped 2 bases and J dropped 2; count of bases not matched to a gene: 5. CDR3 protein: CASSYALGQTNEKLFF. CDR3 nucleotides: TGTGCCAGCAGTTACGCCCTGGGACAGACTAATGAAAAACTGTTTTTT.

This clone has more than one count but fewer than ten. This rearrangement joins TRBV6-1 to TRBJ2-1, with 9 bases lining up with TRBD2. Germline CDR1 reads MNHNS; CDR2 reads SASEGT. Trimming cost V 6 bases and J 7 bases; bases outside gene matches: 10. CDR3 length: 15 amino acids. CDR3 DNA sequence: TGTGCCAGCAGGGGTTGGCGGGGGGGCCGGAATGAGCAGTTCTTC. As protein: CASRGWRGGRNEQFF.

This clone was seen only a few times. The chain couples TRBV5-1 to TRBJ1-2, with D possibly matching TRBD1 (5 bases). Germline V gene lookup returns CDR1 SGHRS and CDR2 YFSETQ. The CDR3 consists of 14 residues. V lost 4 bases and J lost 1, with 11 bases in between. The CDR3 loop is CASSPGRNNYGYTF. In nucleotides, the CDR3 is TGCGCCAGCAGCCCGGGACGGAATAACTATGGCTACACCTTC.

The rearrangement links TRBV7-8 to TRBJ1-2; D remains ambiguous. Germline CDR1 SGHVS, CDR2 FQNEAQ. CDR3 length: 14 residues. V lost 1 base to trimming and J lost 2 bases, with 8 bases between them. CDR3 coding DNA: TGTGCCAGCAGCTTAGGTAGCACGAACTATGGCTACACCTTC. Protein: CASSLGSTNYGYTF.

The chain combines TRBV5-6 with TRBJ2-1; D is uncertain. Germline values: CDR1 SGHDT, CDR2 YYEEEE. Deletions cut 1 base from V and 0 bases from J, with 11 bases between. The CDR3 loop spans 16 amino acids. The CDR3, as DNA: TGTGCCAGCAGCTTGCGCACCAAGAGCTCCTACAATGAGCAGTTCTTC. Translated, it gives CASSLRTKSSYNEQFF.

The chain carries TRBV4-3 and TRBJ1-1; D remains unclear. The CDR3 consists of 14 residues. Between the trimmed V and J ends, which lost 0 bases and 2 bases, there was a span of 7 bases. CDR1 and CDR2 from the germline V gene are LGHNA and YSLEER. The CDR3 here is CASSQDDLNTEAFF. For the CDR3, the DNA is TGCGCCAGCAGCCAAGATGACCTAAACACTGAAGCTTTCTTT.

This rearrangement joins TRBV5-4 to TRBJ1-1, with a weak D call TRBD1 (6 bases). CDR1 is SGHNT and CDR2 is YYREEE in the germline V gene (reference sequence). The CDR3 has 15 residues. Trimming left V 1 base short and J 1 base short, with 11 bases between. The DNA for the CDR3 is TGTGCCAGCAGCTTGATAAGACAGGAGAACACTGAAGCTTTCTTT. This encodes CASSLIRQENTEAFF.

The CDR3 DNA reads TGTGCCAGCAGTTGGAGGGTGGCAAGCTCCTACGAGCAGTACTTC. Translating gives CASSWRVASSYEQYF. The chain links TRBV27 to TRBJ2-7; TRBD2 is a possible D gene (6 bases). Deletions cut 4 bases from V and 0 bases from J, with 13 bases between. The length of the CDR3 is 15 residues. Looked up from germline, CDR1 is MNHEY and CDR2 is SMNVEV (reference sequence).

V and J are TRBV10-3 and TRBJ2-7; D is ambiguous. The V end lost 6 bases, the J end lost 3 bases, and 9 bases lay between the germline ends. From germline, CDR1 is ENHRY and CDR2 SYGVKD. The CDR3 length is 12 residues. CDR3 in amino acids: CAISPVGYEQYF. CDR3 DNA: TGTGCCATCAGCCCCGTCGGCTACGAGCAGTACTTC.

V gene TRBV5-1 combines with J gene TRBJ1-2, with TRBD1 as a possible D gene (5 bases). The V gene's germline CDR1 is SGHRS and CDR2 YFSETQ. The V gene lost 5 bases and the J gene lost 4 bases, with 18 bases spanning the gap. There are 15 residues in the CDR3. CDR3 nucleotide sequence: TGCGCCAGCAGGGTGGCCGGGGACGGATCCTATGGCTACACCTTC. Amino acid sequence: CASRVAGDGSYGYTF.

This clone has just a few counts. The chain carries TRBV9 and TRBJ2-2; no definite D call. V was shortened by 4 bases and J by 6 bases, with 10 bases between the two germline ends. This CDR3 is built from 13 residues. CDR1 is SGDLS, CDR2 YYNGEE, per germline. The CDR3 protein is CASSSRSPGELFF. The CDR3 DNA is TGTGCCAGCAGCTCACGGTCACCCGGGGAGCTGTTTTTT.

The J gene is TRBJ2-6, the V gene TRBV27; D is unresolved. The CDR3 extends over 17 amino acids. Germline CDR1 reads MNHEY; CDR2 reads SMNVEV (reference sequence). V shed 1 base and J shed 0 bases, with 10 bases lying between them. CDR3 bases: TGTGCCAGCAGTTTATTGGGCCGCAGCTCTGGGGCCAACGTCCTGACTTTC. Translating it yields CASSLLGRSSGANVLTF.

The chain links TRBV2 to TRBJ2-6; D might be TRBD1 (5 bases). The germline gives CDR1 SNHLY, CDR2 FYNNEI. Between the trimmed V and J ends, which lost 2 bases and 4 bases, there was a span of 12 bases. The CDR3 loop spans 16 amino acids. This chain's CDR3 is CASSETGPTGANVLTF. CDR3 sequence (DNA): TGTGCCAGCAGTGAAACAGGACCGACGGGGGCCAACGTCCTGACTTTC.

The chain links TRBV5-6 to TRBJ2-1, with 9 nucleotides matching TRBD2. The CDR3 runs to 15 residues. Germline values: CDR1 SGHDT, CDR2 YYEEEE. V was clipped by 2 bases and J by 4 bases; unmatched bases: 4. For the CDR3, the DNA is TGTGCCAGCAGCTTTATCCTAGCGGGGTACAATGAGCAGTTCTTC. Translating gives CASSFILAGYNEQFF.